A selection of T cell receptor beta chains follows, all from one sample in a study of T cells after yellow fever vaccination. Each CDR3 protein gets one entry after TCRdb re-called the 5' RACE reads with MiXCR. The sample carries some 240,000 distinct CDR3 sequences, around 4.9% recorded once. Sequenced here: CD4+ T cells sorted from PBMCs, sampled on the day of the yellow fever booster vaccination. The receptor source for this set is a man younger than 30 who received the YFV17D yellow fever vaccine. The CDR3 runs from the conserved cysteine through the conserved F or W. A D gene is named only where the DNA matches it firmly. Clone size, where shown, is once, few, many, or a class for clones that have expanded.

TRBV5-1	-	many	TRBJ2-3	TGCGCCAGCAGCTTGGCCGGGGCGGGGAGCACAGATACGCAGTATTTT	CASSLAGAGSTDTQYF
TRBV3-1	TRBD1	few	TRBJ2-1	TGTGCCAGCAGCCAGCCGGGACAGGGAATAGGCAATGAGCAGTTCTTC	CASSQPGQGIGNEQFF
TRBV7-8	-	-	TRBJ1-2	TGTGCCAGCAGCTTAGTGGGGCAGGGCGACTATGGCTACACCTTC	CASSLVGQGDYGYTF
TRBV20-1	-	few	TRBJ2-2	TGCAGTGCTAGAGATAGTCCGGCCCTCGAGGGCACCGGGGAGCTGTTTTTT	CSARDSPALEGTGELFF
TRBV5-4	-	-	TRBJ1-2	TGTGCCAGCAGCGTTAAGACAGGACCTGGCGGCTACACCTTC	CASSVKTGPGGYTF
TRBV5-1	-	few	TRBJ1-1	TGCGCCAGCAGCAAGGGATCAGGGACTGAAGCTTTCTTT	CASSKGSGTEAFF
TRBV2	TRBD1	-	TRBJ2-2	TGTGCCAGCAGCCAAGACAGGGTTCGGATCGGGGAGCTGTTTTTT	CASSQDRVRIGELFF
TRBV3-1	-	-	TRBJ1-6	TGTGCCAGCAGCCGCAGGGACCGGTTGACACCCCTCCACTTT	CASSRRDRLTPLHF
TRBV5-1	TRBD1	few	TRBJ2-5	TGCGCCAGCAGCTACAGGGGTTTTCAAGAGACCCAGTACTTC	CASSYRGFQETQYF
TRBV12-3/TRBV12-4	-	many	TRBJ2-5	TGTGCCAGCGGGCTAGACCAAGAGACCCAGTACTTC	CASGLDQETQYF
TRBV6-6	TRBD1	many	TRBJ1-2	TGTGCCAGCAGTTATGGGACAGGGCCTTCCAGAGGCTTC	CASSYGTGPSRGF
TRBV12-3/TRBV12-4	-	-	TRBJ1-4	TGTGCCAGCAGTTTAGCAGGGGAAAGCTGGGAAAAACTGTTTTTT	CASSLAGESWEKLFF
TRBV5-1	TRBD1	-	TRBJ1-1	TGCGCCAGCAGCTTGGTTACAGGGGTAACTAACACTGAAGCTTTCTTT	CASSLVTGVTNTEAFF
TRBV15	-	many	TRBJ2-3	TGTGCCACCAGCTCCCGGCCGACCACAGATACGCAGTATTTT	CATSSRPTTDTQYF
TRBV7-9	-	many	TRBJ1-1	TGTGCCAGCAGCATAGTCGGGGGTGAAGGCACACTGAAAGCTTTCTTT	CASSIVGGEGTLKAFF
TRBV20-1	-	-	TRBJ1-3	TGCAGTGCTCCCCTACCGAGCTCTGGAAACACCATATATTTT	CSAPLPSSGNTIYF
TRBV10-3	-	many	TRBJ2-3	TGTGCCATCAGTGAGTCGGGCGGGGAGGCGTATTTT	CAISESGGEAYF
TRBV6-2/TRBV6-3	-	few	TRBJ2-1	TGTGCCAGCAGTTATTCGTTCCGGGACAATGAGCAGTTCTTC	CASSYSFRDNEQFF
TRBV19	-	-	TRBJ1-2	TGTGCCAGTATCAGGCCGGGACACCTCTATGGCTACACCTTC	CASIRPGHLYGYTF
TRBV7-6	-	-	TRBJ1-5	TGTGCCAGCAGCCCCCGGTTGGGGACAACTAGCAATCAGCCCCAGCATTTT	CASSPRLGTTSNQPQHF
TRBV2	-	many	TRBJ2-3	TGTGCCAGCAGTGAAGCGCTGGGCACAGATACGCAGTATTTT	CASSEALGTDTQYF
TRBV4-1	TRBD2	few	TRBJ2-2	TGCGCCAGCGGCGGGGGTCCGGCGAACACCGGGGAGCTGTTTTTT	CASGGGPANTGELFF
TRBV10-3	-	many	TRBJ1-1	TGTGCCATCAGTGACGTTGTCAGGGGTTCTGAAGCTTTCTTT	CAISDVVRGSEAFF
TRBV28	-	many	TRBJ1-1	TGTGCCAGTAGTCCGGCCCTAGGGGGAAGGACTGAAGCTTTCTTT	CASSPALGGRTEAFF
TRBV5-1	-	few	TRBJ2-5	TGCGCCAGCAGCCCCCCTTCGCGGGGTGCGGAGACCCAGTACTTC	CASSPPSRGAETQYF
TRBV3-1	TRBD2	many	TRBJ2-3	TGTGCCAGCAGCCAAGGAGCGGGGGGGCCTCCAGATACGCAGTATTTT	CASSQGAGGPPDTQYF
TRBV6-5	-	few	TRBJ1-1	TGTGCCAGCAGTTACTCTGGTTCGAACACTGAAGCTTTCTTT	CASSYSGSNTEAFF
TRBV25-1	-	many	TRBJ2-5	TGTGCCAGCGGGCCGGAGCTCGAGACCCAGTACTTC	CASGPELETQYF
TRBV14	-	-	TRBJ1-6	TGTGCCAGCAGCCAAGATTCCCGGCCGTACTATAATTCACCCCTCCACTTT	CASSQDSRPYYNSPLHF
TRBV10-3	-	many	TRBJ2-6	TGTGCCATCTCCCCTGGGGCCAACGTCCTGACTTTC	CAISPGANVLTF
TRBV6-6	TRBD2	many	TRBJ2-1	TGTGCCAGCAGTTACCGGGGGGGGGCCTATGAGCAGTTCTTC	CASSYRGGAYEQFF
TRBV7-2	-	few	TRBJ2-5	TGTGCCAGCTCCGAGGGATTTCAAGAGACCCAGTACTTC	CASSEGFQETQYF
TRBV7-2	TRBD2	few	TRBJ2-3	TGTGCCAGCAGCCTCGGACTAGCGGGGGATGGATATACGCAGTATTTT	CASSLGLAGDGYTQYF
TRBV20-1	-	many	TRBJ1-2	TGCAGCCCCCCCCGGGCTGGGAACTATGGCTACACCTTC	CSPPRAGNYGYTF
TRBV7-2	TRBD1	many	TRBJ2-2	TGTGCCAGCAGCGGGGGCGGCGGGACAGGGATTTCAGGCACCGGGGAGCTGTTTTTT	CASSGGGGTGISGTGELFF
TRBV20-1	-	many	TRBJ1-6	TGCAGTGCACAAGGCAGGTTAGGTCCACCCCTCCACTTT	CSAQGRLGPPLHF
TRBV20-1	-	-	TRBJ2-2	TGCAGTGGCCCGGCAAACACCGGGGAGCTGTTTTTT	CSGPANTGELFF
TRBV5-6	-	-	TRBJ2-1	TGTGCCAGCAGCTTGGGAGTGGATGAGCAGTTCTTC	CASSLGVDEQFF
TRBV11-2	-	many	TRBJ2-3	TGTGCCAGCAGCTCCGGGGAAGCGGATACGCAGTATTTT	CASSSGEADTQYF
TRBV10-3	-	-	TRBJ2-1	TGTGCCATCAGGACAGACAATGAGCAGTTCTTC	CAIRTDNEQFF
TRBV28	TRBD1	-	TRBJ2-3	TGTGCCAGCACCACAGGGGACAGGGAACCAGATACGCAGTATTTT	CASTTGDREPDTQYF
TRBV10-3	TRBD1	many	TRBJ2-2	TGTGCCATCAGCGGGACAGGGAGTAATCTTTCCGGGGAGCTGTTTTTT	CAISGTGSNLSGELFF
TRBV5-1	-	few	TRBJ2-6	TGCGCCAGCAGTGGTGGTTTCTCTGGGGCCAACGTCCTGACTTTC	CASSGGFSGANVLTF